A single sample gave rise to the 32 T cell receptor beta chains below, sequenced in a study of T cell clonality in common variable immunodeficiency. Profiled with immunoSEQ multiplex PCR; TCRdb holds only in-frame clones, not every one. The sample holds tens of thousands of clones, and no clone turns up only once. The sequenced material came from peripheral blood mononuclear cells. The receptors were sampled from a person between 18 and 75 years old in good health.

This clone was observed many times. The DNA ends 3 residues before the CDR3 does, and the rest of the CDR3 is filled in from the germline J gene. V gene TRBV7-8 combines with J gene TRBJ2-2; TRBD2 matches 7 bases. J was trimmed by 2 bases and V by 6 bases; bases with no gene match: 9. Germline assignment: CDR1 SGHVS and CDR2 FQNEAQ. The CDR3 extends over 16 amino acids. The sequenced part of the CDR3 DNA is TGTGCCAGCAGTCTAAGCGGGGCCCAAAACACCGGGGAG. Amino acids: CASSLSGAQNTGE. The whole CDR3 region reads CASSLSGAQNTGELFF.

The sample holds many counts of this clone. Read data end 3 residues before the CDR3 end; the end is taken from the germline J gene. V gene TRBV30 combines with J gene TRBJ1-6, with a tentative D call TRBD1 (6 bases). Per the germline V gene, CDR1 is GTSNPN and CDR2 is SVGIG (reference sequence). The ends were cut back, 8 bases at V and 8 bases at J, with 22 bases in the middle. The CDR3 is 15 amino acids. The DNA read from the CDR3 is TGTGCCAGCAGCCAGGACAGCCCATCGCATTCACCC. This encodes CASSQDSPSHSP. The full CDR3 is CASSQDSPSHSPLHF.

This clone has ten or more counts. The sequenced fragment ends 3 residues before the CDR3 boundary, so the rest is inferred from the germline J gene. The chain recombines TRBV12-3 or TRBV12-4 with TRBJ1-2; D is perhaps TRBD1 (6 bases). With 5 bases removed from V and 7 bases from J, the gap between germline ends came to 14 bases. The CDR3 runs 13 residues. CDR3 amino acids: CASSIGGRFGYTF. The CDR3 DNA, read in part, is TGTGCCAGCAGTATCGGGGGGCGCTTTGGC.

At least ten counts were recorded for this clone. The observed sequence ends 3 residues before the CDR3 terminus, with the missing tail filled in from the germline J gene. This sequence joins TRBV10-1 and TRBJ2-2; D call uncertain. The V gene's germline CDR1 is WNHNN and CDR2 SYGVQD (reference sequence). V was pared by 4 bases and J by 5 bases, with 5 bases between. The CDR3 extends over 12 amino acids. The CDR3 spells CASSVHTGELFF. Partial CDR3 DNA: TGCGCCAGCAGTGTTCATACCGGGGAG.

This clone was observed a few times. The read terminates 3 residues before the CDR3 end, so the remaining end is supplied by the germline J gene. The chain employs TRBV7-6 and TRBJ2-3, with D possibly being TRBD2 (7 bases). The CDR3 spans 17 residues. In germline, CDR1 is SGHVS, CDR2 FNYEAQ. V was cut by 1 base and J by 1 base, with 15 bases left in between. The CDR3 DNA, read in part, is TGTGCCAGCAGCTTAGGTCCTGGGGGGGCCGGCACAGATACG. Translating gives CASSLGPGGAGTDT. The CDR3 as a whole reads CASSLGPGGAGTDTQYF.

This clone was seen ten or more times. The CDR3 end lies 3 residues beyond the end of the read and is filled in from the germline J gene. The chain uses TRBV2 and TRBJ2-7; no firm D call. CDR3 length: 11 residues. Trimming left V 7 bases short and J 2 bases short, with 6 bases between. CDR1 is SNHLY, CDR2 FYNNEI, per germline. CDR3 protein: CASIDTYEQYF. CDR3 DNA (partial): TGTGCCAGCATAGATACCTACGAG.

Ten or more counts support this clone. The sequenced fragment ends 3 residues before the CDR3 boundary, so the rest is inferred from the germline J gene. J is TRBJ2-3 and V is TRBV5-1; TRBD2 matches 9 bases. V trimming: 2 bases; J trimming: 3 bases; junction bases outside the gene matches: 1. This CDR3 spans 14 amino acids. Germline-derived CDR1 and CDR2 are SGHRS and YFSETQ. Incomplete CDR3 DNA: TGCGCCAGCAGCTTCGGACTAGCGACAGATACG. Protein sequence: CASSFGLATDT. The full CDR3 is CASSFGLATDTQYF.

This clone was seen many times. The read stops 3 residues short of the end of the CDR3; the missing end is completed from the germline J gene. The chain employs TRBV5-1 and TRBJ2-3; D possibly corresponds to TRBD2 (6 bases). Germline CDR1 and CDR2: SGHRS and YFSETQ. V dropped 2 bases and J dropped 1 base, with 11 bases sitting between them. There are 15 residues in the CDR3. CDR3 sequence reads: CASSFMGGGTDTQYF. The DNA read from the CDR3 is TGCGCCAGCAGCTTCATGGGGGGTGGCACAGATACG.

Many counts were recorded for this clone. The read gets to within 3 residues of the CDR3 end, and the germline J gene fills in the rest. V gene TRBV7-6 combines with J gene TRBJ2-1; 8 nucleotides line up with TRBD1. The CDR3 runs 15 residues. Trimming took 5 bases from V and 8 from J; bases not matched to a gene: 11. Germline CDR1 and CDR2: SGHVS and FNYEAQ. The covered CDR3 bases are TGTGCCAGCAGCCCAACCGGGACAGGATCGGATGAG. Translation gives CASSPTGTGSDE. The entire CDR3 protein reads CASSPTGTGSDEQFF.

This clone appeared many times. The read ends 3 residues shy of where the CDR3 ends; the end is completed using the germline J gene. The chain carries TRBV5-1 and TRBJ1-1, with D possibly TRBD1 on 5 matching bases. The CDR3 totals 15 residues. Trimming pared 1 base from V and 2 bases from J, leaving 12 bases between. CDR1 and CDR2 (germline): SGHRS, YFSETQ. CDR3 in amino acids: CASSLKTQGNTEAFF. The sequenced CDR3 bases are TGCGCCAGCAGCTTGAAGACCCAGGGTAACACTGAA.

The table lists this clone with many counts. The sequenced fragment ends 3 residues before the CDR3 boundary, so the rest is inferred from the germline J gene. The chain joins TRBV20-1 to TRBJ2-7; a weak D match, TRBD1 (6 bases). Trimming took 6 bases from V and 3 from J, leaving 12 bases between them. The CDR3 extends over 12 amino acids. In germline, CDR1 is DFQATT, CDR2 SNEGSKA (reference sequence). The CDR3 loop reads CSASGTNYEQYF. Incomplete CDR3 DNA: TGCAGTGCATCCGGGACAAACTACGAG.

This clone occurred a few times. The CDR3 goes on 3 residues after the read ends, and that part is filled in from the germline J gene. This chain connects TRBV5-5 to TRBJ2-4, with 7 positions matching TRBD1. The CDR3 contains 15 residues. Germline CDR1 and CDR2: SGHKS and YYEKEE (reference sequence). The CDR3 region is CASSLSTGLSYGQYF. Incomplete CDR3 DNA: TGTGCCAGCAGCTTGTCGACAGGGCTAAGCTATGGT.

This clone was detected a few times. Sequencing ends 3 residues short of the CDR3 end; the germline J gene provides the rest. The chain combines TRBV5-1 with TRBJ2-3; the match to TRBD2 covers 10 bases. Germline lookup yields CDR1 SGHRS and CDR2 YFSETQ. V shed 2 bases and J 3 bases; nucleotides not matched to a gene: 3. The CDR3 extends over 15 amino acids. The part of the CDR3 DNA that was read is TGCGCCAGCAGCTTAGCGGGAGGGAGGACAGATACG. Protein product: CASSLAGGRTDT. The CDR3 in full is CASSLAGGRTDTQYF.

This clone was counted ten times or more. The read falls 3 residues short of the CDR3 end, and the missing part is taken from the germline J gene. The chain uses TRBV10-2 and TRBJ2-7, with D maybe TRBD1 (6 bases). V lost 6 bases and J 2 bases, leaving 29 bases between the germline ends. The CDR3 runs to 19 residues. The V gene's germline CDR1 is WSHSY and CDR2 SAAADI. The CDR3 loop reads CASSAPGHRGSAKPYEQYF. The DNA read from the CDR3 is TGCGCCAGCAGCGCACCGGGACACAGAGGGTCGGCGAAACCCTACGAG.

This clone was observed at least ten times. Coverage ceases 3 residues before the CDR3 finishes, and the germline J gene fills in the end. This chain joins TRBV5-6 and TRBJ2-7, with 7 bases matching TRBD2. CDR1 and CDR2 from the germline V gene are SGHDT and YYEEEE. J lost 0 bases, V lost 0 bases, and 3 bases had no gene match. The CDR3 extends over 15 amino acids. The CDR3 bases that were read are TGTGCCAGCAGCTTGGAAGCGGGATTCTCCTACGAG. Translated: CASSLEAGFSYE. The full CDR3 is CASSLEAGFSYEQYF.

At least ten counts were recorded for this clone. The read is 3 residues too short to cover the CDR3 end, so that end is filled in from the germline J gene. V and J are TRBV5-1 and TRBJ1-2; D gene uncertain. The germline CDR1 and CDR2 sequences are SGHRS and YFSETQ. This CDR3 comprises 13 residues. Trimming left V 4 bases short and J 2 bases short, with 9 bases between. The CDR3 region is CASSTQQNYGYTF. The CDR3 DNA, read in part, is TGCGCCAGCAGCACACAGCAGAACTATGGC.

Ten or more counts support this clone. Read sequence stops 3 residues before the CDR3 end, and the germline J gene provides the missing end. V and J are TRBV10-3 and TRBJ2-1; D is perhaps TRBD1 (6 bases). In germline, CDR1 is ENHRY, CDR2 SYGVKD. The CDR3 loop spans 14 amino acids. The V end was cut by 11 bases, the J end by 4 bases, with 18 bases between. CDR3 bases read: TGTGCCTCCAAGGGGACAAGTGATTACAATGAG. Encoded protein: CASKGTSDYNE. The CDR3 reads in full as CASKGTSDYNEQFF.

The sample holds a few counts of this clone. The read comes to an end 3 residues before the CDR3 does, leaving the germline J gene to fill in the end. The chain uses TRBV11-1 and TRBJ2-1; 7 bases match TRBD2. J was trimmed by 8 bases and V by 6 bases; bases with no gene match: 10. Germline CDR1 SGHAT, CDR2 FQDESV (reference sequence). The CDR3 is 14 amino acids. This chain's CDR3 is CASSLGGSLYEQFF. The covered CDR3 bases are TGTGCCAGCAGTCTTGGCGGGAGTCTGTATGAG.

Note on this clone: The DNA ends 3 residues before the CDR3 does, and the rest of the CDR3 is filled in from the germline J gene. V is TRBV7-9 and J is TRBJ2-7; weak D call: TRBD1 (5 bases). The germline V gene has CDR1 SEHNR and CDR2 FQNEAQ (reference sequence). CDR3 length: 15 amino acids. V lost 2 bases to trimming and J lost 3 bases, with 14 bases between them. This chain's CDR3 is CASSLNPGRGYEQYF. The covered CDR3 bases are TGTGCCAGCAGCTTAAACCCAGGGCGCGGCTACGAG.

At least ten counts were recorded for this clone. The read terminates 3 residues before the CDR3 end, so the remaining end is supplied by the germline J gene. The rearrangement joins TRBV18 to TRBJ1-2, with TRBD1 as a possible D gene (5 bases). This CDR3 has 17 residues. V was clipped by 2 bases and J by 3 bases, with 19 bases between them. CDR1 KGHSH and CDR2 LQKENI come from the germline V gene. The sequenced CDR3 bases are TGTGCCAGCTCACCATACCCCCCCACGGGGGGAGACTATGGC. Translating gives CASSPYPPTGGDYG. The full-length CDR3 reads as CASSPYPPTGGDYGYTF.

This clone was found many times. The missing CDR3 end, 3 residues past where the read stops, is filled in from the germline J gene. This chain links TRBV18 with TRBJ2-1, with D possibly being TRBD2 (5 bases). The V gene's germline CDR1 is KGHSH and CDR2 LQKENI. The V and J ends lost 6 bases and 8 bases respectively, with 8 bases between them. This CDR3 has 11 amino acids. CDR3 amino acids: CASSARDEQFF. The sequenced part of the CDR3 DNA is TGTGCCAGCTCGGCGAGGGATGAG.

This clone was observed at least ten times. The CDR3 end lies 3 residues beyond the end of the read and is filled in from the germline J gene. The chain has TRBV6-1 and TRBJ1-2; TRBD1 agrees at 7 bases. The CDR3 covers 15 residues. Per the germline V gene, CDR1 is MNHNS and CDR2 is SASEGT. The CDR3 bases that were read are TGTGCCAGCAGTGGCCGAAAAGACAGGGTTAAGGGC. This sequence encodes CASSGRKDRVKG. The entire CDR3 protein is CASSGRKDRVKGYTF.

This clone came up many times. The sequenced fragment ends 3 residues before the CDR3 boundary, so the rest is inferred from the germline J gene. The chain links TRBV19 to TRBJ2-1; the match to TRBD2 covers 15 bases. The CDR3 sequence is 15 residues long. Germline values: CDR1 LNHDA, CDR2 SQIVND (reference sequence). V lost 6 bases to trimming and J lost 9 bases; unmatched junction nucleotides: 6. The DNA read from the CDR3 is TGTGCCAGTAGCGGACTAGCGGGGGGGCTAAGTGAG. Translated, it gives CASSGLAGGLSE. The whole CDR3 sequence is CASSGLAGGLSEQFF.

Many counts were recorded for this clone. The read ends 3 residues early relative to the CDR3; the germline J gene fills the gap. The chain couples TRBV3-1 (or the pseudogene TRBV3-2) to TRBJ2-2, with TRBD2 matching 11 bases. Unmatched junction bases numbered 15, after V lost 1 base and J lost 8 bases. The CDR3 totals 19 residues. CDR1 and CDR2 from the germline V gene are LGHDT and YNNKEL (reference sequence). Incomplete CDR3 DNA: TGTGCCAGCAGCCAAGGGTTAGACAGGTCGACTAGCGGGAATGGGGAG. This encodes CASSQGLDRSTSGNGE. The full CDR3 sequence reads CASSQGLDRSTSGNGELFF.

Worth noting for this clone: Read data end 3 residues before the CDR3 end; the end is taken from the germline J gene. The chain has TRBV5-1 and TRBJ2-7, with TRBD2 matching over 9 bases. In germline, CDR1 is SGHRS, CDR2 YFSETQ. V shed 2 bases, J shed 1 base, and the junction held 10 bases outside the gene matches. The CDR3 runs to 17 residues. CDR3 sequence: CASSFGLAPSRSYEQYF. The sequenced CDR3 bases are TGCGCCAGCAGCTTCGGACTAGCGCCGAGTCGGTCCTACGAG.

In this sample, this clone turned up many times. Read sequence stops 3 residues before the CDR3 end, and the germline J gene provides the missing end. V usage is TRBV2 and J usage is TRBJ2-2; 11 bases align to TRBD2. Germline V CDR1 and CDR2: SNHLY, FYNNEI. With V trimmed by 6 bases and J by 6 bases, 6 bases remained unmatched. There are 15 residues in the CDR3. The CDR3 protein is CASSETSGIAGELFF. The part of the CDR3 DNA that was read is TGTGCCAGCAGCGAGACTAGCGGGATCGCCGGGGAG. The full variable domain, in which reference TRBV2 and TRBJ2-2 provide the parts outside the CDR3, is EPEVTQTPSHQVTQMGQEVILRCVPISNHLYFYWYRQILGQKVEFLVSFYNNEISEKSEIFDDQFSVERPDGSNFTLKIRSTKLEDSAMYFCASSETSGIAGELFFGEGSRLTVL.

This clone has ten or more counts. Coverage ceases 3 residues before the CDR3 finishes, and the germline J gene fills in the end. The chain employs TRBV4-1 and TRBJ2-5, with a tentative D call TRBD2 (5 bases). The CDR3 is 12 residues long. Germline assignment: CDR1 MGHRA and CDR2 YSYEKL. V shed 4 bases and J shed 5 bases, with 8 bases lying between them. CDR3 amino acids: CASSLDWETQYF. The sequenced CDR3 bases are TGCGCCAGCAGCCTGGACTGGGAGACC.

In this sample, this clone turned up many times. A read error may account for a junction end that differs from germline. Sequencing ends 3 residues short of the CDR3 end; the germline J gene provides the rest. The chain links TRBV5-1 to TRBJ1-2; TRBD1 matches 7 bases. Germline values: CDR1 SGHRS, CDR2 YFSETQ. CDR3 length: 11 amino acids. The CDR3 sequence is CASRLDRGYTF. CDR3 DNA (partial): TGCGCCAGCAGATTGGACAGGGGC.

In this sample, this clone turned up many times. Read coverage stops 3 residues before the CDR3 terminus; the germline J gene supplies the remainder. The chain recombines TRBV18 with TRBJ1-5; D is uncertain. V was shortened by 3 bases and J by 1 base, with 10 bases between the two germline ends. Per germline, CDR1 KGHSH and CDR2 LQKENI. This CDR3 is 15 amino acids long. The covered CDR3 bases are TGTGCCAGCTCACCGCAGCGCGGGAGCAATCAGCCC. Protein product: CASSPQRGSNQP. The whole CDR3 reads CASSPQRGSNQPQHF.

At least ten counts were recorded for this clone. The DNA ends 3 residues before the CDR3 does, and the rest of the CDR3 is filled in from the germline J gene. The chain has TRBV6-1 and TRBJ2-2; TRBD2 aligns across 7 bases. V shed 4 bases, J shed 7 bases, and the junction held 12 bases outside the gene matches. This CDR3 comprises 16 residues. Germline lookup yields CDR1 MNHNS and CDR2 SASEGT. This chain's CDR3 is CASSALQWRGIGELFF. CDR3 DNA, as far as it was read: TGTGCCAGCAGTGCCTTACAGTGGCGGGGGATCGGGGAG.

This clone was found many times. The CDR3 region is CASTSGRNTEAFF. Incomplete CDR3 DNA: TGTGCCAGTACCTCAGGGAGGAACACTGAA. V usage is TRBV19 and J usage is TRBJ1-1; D perhaps matches TRBD1 (5 bases). The read ends 3 residues before the CDR3 terminus; that terminus is restored from the germline J gene. Germline V gene sequence: CDR1 LNHDA, CDR2 SQIVND (reference sequence). Between the trimmed V and J ends, which lost 7 bases and 1 base, there was a span of 10 bases. The CDR3 has 13 residues.

This clone was recorded many times. The read finishes 3 residues shy of the CDR3 end, and the germline J gene is used to complete it. The chain links TRBV5-1 to TRBJ1-4, with D unresolved. The V and J ends lost 2 bases and 3 bases respectively, with 11 bases between them. CDR3 length: 15 residues. Germline V gene sequence: CDR1 SGHRS, CDR2 YFSETQ. The CDR3 here is CASSFAGIANEKLFF. The CDR3 bases that were read are TGCGCCAGCAGCTTCGCGGGGATTGCTAATGAAAAA. The full variable domain, rest sourced from reference TRBV5-1 and TRBJ1-4, is KAGVTQTPRYLIKTRGQQVTLSCSPISGHRSVSWYQQTPGQGLQFLFEYFSETQRNKGNFPGRFSGRQFSNSRSEMNVSTLELGDSALYLCASSFAGIANEKLFFGSGTQLSVL.